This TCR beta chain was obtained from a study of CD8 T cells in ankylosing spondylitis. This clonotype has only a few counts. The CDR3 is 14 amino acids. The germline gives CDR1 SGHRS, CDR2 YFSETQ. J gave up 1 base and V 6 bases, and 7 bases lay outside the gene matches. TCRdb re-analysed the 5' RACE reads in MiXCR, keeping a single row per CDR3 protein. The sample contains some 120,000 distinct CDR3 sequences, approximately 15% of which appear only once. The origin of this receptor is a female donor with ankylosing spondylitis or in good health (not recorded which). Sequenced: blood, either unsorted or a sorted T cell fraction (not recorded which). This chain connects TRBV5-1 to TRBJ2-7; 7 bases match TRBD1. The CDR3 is CASTPRTGSYEQYF. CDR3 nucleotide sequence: TGCGCCAGCACCCCTAGGACAGGATCCTACGAGCAGTACTTC.